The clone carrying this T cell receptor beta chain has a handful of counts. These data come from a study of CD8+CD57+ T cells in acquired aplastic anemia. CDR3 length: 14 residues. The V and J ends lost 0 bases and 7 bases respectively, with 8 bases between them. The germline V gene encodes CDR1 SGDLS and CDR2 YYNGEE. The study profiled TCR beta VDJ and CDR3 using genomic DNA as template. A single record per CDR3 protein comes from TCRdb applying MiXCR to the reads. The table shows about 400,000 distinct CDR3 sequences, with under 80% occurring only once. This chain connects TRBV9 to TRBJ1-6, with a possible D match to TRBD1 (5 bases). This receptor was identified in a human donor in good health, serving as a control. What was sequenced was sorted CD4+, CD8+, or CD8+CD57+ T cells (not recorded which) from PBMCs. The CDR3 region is CASSVEQANSPLHF. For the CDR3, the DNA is TGTGCCAGCAGCGTAGAACAGGCAAATTCACCCCTCCACTTT.